The rows below give T cell receptor beta chains drawn from one sample of a study of liver allograft versus peripheral blood T cells. TCRdb passed the reads through MiXCR, listing each CDR3 protein once. The sample holds 10,000 to 14,000 distinct CDR3 sequences, about a quarter seen once. The origin of the receptors is a human patient who had a liver transplant. Some T cells may trace back to the graft donor. Both conserved end residues are part of each CDR3. A D gene is named only where the DNA matches it firmly. Some rows have no size entry. The others give once, few or many, or a class for an expanded clone.

abundance | d_gene | j_gene | v_gene | CDR3nt | CDR3aa
medium-sized | - | TRBJ1-3 | TRBV7-2 | TGTGCCAGCAGCTTATCGGGCAGAAGAAACACCATATATTTT | CASSLSGRRNTIYF
few | TRBD1 | TRBJ2-1 | TRBV10-3 | TGTGCCACCGGGACAGGGATGAAGAATGAGCAGTTCTTC | CATGTGMKNEQFF
- | - | TRBJ1-2 | TRBV28 | TGTGCCAGCAGTCCTACCGGGGGGGCCCCTGCTAACTATGGCTACACCTTC | CASSPTGGAPANYGYTF
medium-sized | - | TRBJ1-6 | TRBV7-2 | TGTGCCAGCAGCCAAGGCCGCTCGGCGGGGCGTTCACCCCTCCACTTT | CASSQGRSAGRSPLHF
medium-sized | TRBD1 | TRBJ1-2 | TRBV10-3 | TGTGCCACGACCAGAGGGGGACAGGACTATGGCTACACCTTC | CATTRGGQDYGYTF
medium-sized | - | TRBJ1-6 | TRBV27 | TGTGCCAGCAGTTTGGTGTTTGACTCACCCCTCCACTTT | CASSLVFDSPLHF
- | - | TRBJ1-3 | TRBV6-5 | TGTGCCAGCAGTTACAGGGCCGGAAACACCATATATTTT | CASSYRAGNTIYF
- | TRBD1 | TRBJ2-1 | TRBV6-5 | TGTGCCAGCAGTCCCCGATCGCTGGACAGGGCGAAGTTTCAAAATGGCTACGCCTTC | CASSPRSLDRAKFQNGYAF
- | TRBD1 | TRBJ1-1 | TRBV6-6 | TGTGCCAGCAGTTACTCGGGACAGGGGGATAGGAGAGCTTTCTTT | CASSYSGQGDRRAFF
medium-sized | - | TRBJ1-4 | TRBV18 | TGTGCCAGCGCGCAGAATGAAAAACTGTTTTTT | CASAQNEKLFF
few | TRBD1 | TRBJ1-6 | TRBV6-2/TRBV6-3 | TGTGCCAGCACCTCCGGACAGGCTTCACCCCTCCACTTT | CASTSGQASPLHF
once | TRBD2 | TRBJ2-7 | TRBV7-2 | TGTGCCAGCAGCCAGCGGGAGGGTTCCTACGAGCAGTACTTC | CASSQREGSYEQYF
medium-sized | - | TRBJ1-1 | TRBV7-2 | TGTGCCAGCAGCCAGGACTCGGGGAACACTGAAGCTTTCTTT | CASSQDSGNTEAFF
few | - | TRBJ2-3 | TRBV6-5 | TGTGCCAGCAGTCTAGGAGATACGCAGTATTTT | CASSLGDTQYF
few | - | TRBJ1-5 | TRBV10-3 | TGTGCCATCAGTTCTAGGGGTCCCGATCAGCCCCAGCATTTT | CAISSRGPDQPQHF
- | - | TRBJ2-1 | TRBV7-3 | TGTGCCAGCAGCGAGACAGGCTACAATGAGCAGTTCTTC | CASSETGYNEQFF
once | - | TRBJ2-1 | TRBV20-1 | TGCAGTGCTTATAAGCCGGGACTGGACAATGAGCAGTTCTTC | CSAYKPGLDNEQFF